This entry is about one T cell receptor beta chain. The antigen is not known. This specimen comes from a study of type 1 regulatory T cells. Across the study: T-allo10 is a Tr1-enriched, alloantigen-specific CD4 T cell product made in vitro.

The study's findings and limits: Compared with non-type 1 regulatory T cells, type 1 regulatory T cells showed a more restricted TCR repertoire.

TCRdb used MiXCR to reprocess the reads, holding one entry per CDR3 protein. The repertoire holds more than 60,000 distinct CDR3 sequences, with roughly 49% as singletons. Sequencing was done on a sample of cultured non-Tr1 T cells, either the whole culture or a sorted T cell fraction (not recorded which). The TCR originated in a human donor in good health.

In DNA, the CDR3 is TGCGCCAGCAGCACCTCAGGGGAATATGGCTACACCTTC. Protein product: CASSTSGEYGYTF. V is TRBV5-1 and J is TRBJ1-2; TRBD1 might be the D (6 bases). This CDR3 has 13 residues. The germline gives CDR1 SGHRS, CDR2 YFSETQ. The V gene lost 4 bases and the J gene lost 5 bases, with 12 bases spanning the gap.